Shown below are 2 T cell receptor beta chains from a single sample sequenced in a study of STAT5B mutations in CD4+ large granular lymphocyte leukemia. TCRdb's copy holds only in-frame clones and misses some; the assay was immunoSEQ multiplex PCR. The sample shows 37,000 or so clones, 81% of them seen only once. The specimen was CD4+ T cells from blood buffy coats. Source of these receptors: a human donor in good health.

The chain uses TRBV11-3 and TRBJ1-2; weak D call: TRBD1 (5 bases). The V end lost 5 bases, the J end lost 5 bases, and 18 bases lay between the germline ends. The CDR3 extends over 15 amino acids. CDR1 SGHNT and CDR2 YENEEA come from the germline V gene. CDR3 in amino acids: CASSPAQGEGYGYTF. The DNA of the CDR3 is TGTGCCAGCAGCCCCGCTCAGGGTGAGGGGTATGGCTACACCTTC.

This clone was seen only once. This chain connects TRBV9 to TRBJ2-2; 13 positions match TRBD2. The V gene end was trimmed by 3 bases and the J gene end by 0 bases; junction bases not matched to a gene: 2. The CDR3 contains 17 residues. Germline V gene sequence: CDR1 SGDLS, CDR2 YYNGEE. CDR3 in amino acids: CASSGTSGGTNTGELFF. CDR3 in DNA: TGTGCCAGCAGCGGGACTAGCGGGGGTACGAACACCGGGGAGCTGTTTTTT.